The 17 T cell receptor beta chains below all came from one sample that was sequenced in a study of T cell responses to AZD1222 COVID-19 vaccine. This table comes from immunoSEQ multiplex PCR, and its TCRdb copy is limited to in-frame clones, with some not included. This table has more than 140,000 clones, approximately 89% appearing once. This material consisted of peripheral blood, taken on day 0 of AZD1222 vaccination. Receptors were obtained from an adult in good health.

The rearrangement uses TRBV30 and TRBJ1-6; 8 bases fit TRBD1. This CDR3 is built from 13 residues. The V segment lost 3 bases and the J segment 11 bases; nucleotides outside the gene matches: 6. The germline V gene encodes CDR1 GTSNPN and CDR2 SVGIG (reference sequence). CDR3 sequence reads: CAWSGQGRTPLHF. In nucleotides, the CDR3 is TGTGCCTGGAGCGGACAGGGACGGACACCCCTCCACTTT.

The J gene is TRBJ2-7, the V gene TRBV30; D is tentatively TRBD1 or TRBD2 (7 bases each). The CDR3 runs 15 residues. Per the germline V gene, CDR1 is GTSNPN and CDR2 is SVGIG (reference sequence). V was shortened by 1 base and J by 6 bases, with 19 bases between the two germline ends. The CDR3 protein is CAWSETTGRGPEQYF. As DNA, the CDR3 is TGTGCCTGGAGTGAGACGACAGGGAGGGGGCCCGAGCAGTACTTC.

The chain couples TRBV27 to TRBJ2-2; 7 positions match TRBD2. The trim removed 7 bases at V and 0 bases at J, leaving 2 bases unmatched. The CDR3 covers 14 residues. Per the germline V gene, CDR1 is MNHEY and CDR2 is SMNVEV (reference sequence). CDR3 nucleotide sequence: TGTGCCAGCACAGCGGGATCGAACACCGGGGAGCTGTTTTTT. Its protein is CASTAGSNTGELFF.

The chain carries TRBV3-1 (or the pseudogene TRBV3-2) and TRBJ1-1; no definite D call. V was trimmed by 4 bases and J by 3 bases, leaving 12 bases between them. The CDR3 length is 14 residues. Looked up from germline, CDR1 is LGHDT and CDR2 is YNNKEL (reference sequence). DNA for the CDR3: TGTGCCAGCAGCCCCCTTCGTCGGGACACTGAAGCTTTCTTT. Translating gives CASSPLRRDTEAFF.

The V call is TRBV19, the J call TRBJ1-5; no firm D call. CDR3 length: 12 residues. V was cut by 0 bases and J by 7 bases, with 4 bases left in between. Germline CDR1 LNHDA, CDR2 SQIVND (reference sequence). This CDR3 reads CASSIDWQPQHF. The CDR3 bases are TGTGCCAGTAGTATAGATTGGCAGCCCCAGCATTTT.

This clone was observed a handful of times. The chain carries TRBV9 and TRBJ2-7; TRBD1 or TRBD2 may be the D gene (5 bases each). The CDR3 is 15 residues long. Germline lookup yields CDR1 SGDLS and CDR2 YYNGEE. V was cut by 4 bases and J by 0 bases, with 14 bases left in between. The CDR3 here is CASSFSGTPSYEQYF. In nucleotides, the CDR3 is TGTGCCAGCAGCTTCTCCGGGACCCCCTCCTACGAGCAGTACTTC.

The chain links TRBV4-1 to TRBJ1-2; tentative D call: TRBD1 (6 bases). The CDR3 runs 18 residues. The germline gives CDR1 MGHRA, CDR2 YSYEKL. Trimming left V 1 base short and J 4 bases short, with 22 bases between. Written as DNA, the CDR3 is TGCGCCAGCAGCCAAGGAGAGACAGGCCCTCTGAGAATCTATGGCTACACCTTC. It yields the protein CASSQGETGPLRIYGYTF.

The chain combines TRBV7-2 with TRBJ1-5; D remains unclear. Germline V CDR1 and CDR2: SGHTA, FQGNSA. The length of the CDR3 is 13 residues. Trimming removed 1 base from V and 7 bases from J, with 8 bases in between. Written as DNA, the CDR3 is TGTGCCAGCAGCTTAGTAGGAGACCAGCCCCAGCATTTT. Its translation: CASSLVGDQPQHF.

As concerns this clone: The identical CDR3 is also encoded by other nucleotide sequences in the sample. The V call is TRBV9, the J call TRBJ1-1, with D possibly being TRBD1 (6 bases). The CDR3 runs 14 residues. Germline V lookup: CDR1 SGDLS, CDR2 YYNGEE. The germline V and J ends were trimmed by 2 bases and 3 bases, with 11 bases remaining between them. CDR3 region: CASSVAGADTEAFF. The CDR3 nucleotides read TGTGCCAGCAGCGTGGCAGGGGCGGACACTGAAGCTTTCTTT.

This clone was observed a single time. This chain joins TRBV27 and TRBJ2-2; possibly TRBD2 for D (6 bases). Deletions cut 4 bases from V and 5 bases from J, with 11 bases between. The CDR3 runs 14 residues. Germline CDR1 and CDR2: MNHEY and SMNVEV (reference sequence). The CDR3 spells CASSSGGKTGELFF. As DNA, the CDR3 is TGTGCCAGCAGTTCTGGCGGGAAGACCGGGGAGCTGTTTTTT.

The rearrangement joins TRBV10-3 to TRBJ1-2, with a tentative D call TRBD1 (5 bases). This CDR3 contains 14 residues. Looked up from germline, CDR1 is ENHRY and CDR2 is SYGVKD. V was shortened by 0 bases and J by 5 bases, with 10 bases between the two germline ends. Here the CDR3 DNA reads TGTGCCATCAGTGAGTCCGGGGGGTATTATGGCTACACCTTC. Amino acid sequence: CAISESGGYYGYTF.

The chain employs TRBV11-2 and TRBJ2-5, with TRBD2 as a possible D gene (5 bases). Trimming pared 3 bases from V and 5 bases from J, leaving 10 bases between. Per the germline V gene, CDR1 is SGHAT and CDR2 is FQNNGV. The CDR3 sequence is 13 residues long. This CDR3 reads CASSFGVGETQYF. The CDR3 bases are TGTGCCAGCAGCTTCGGGGTCGGGGAGACCCAGTACTTC.

This sequence joins TRBV4-2 and TRBJ2-5; 10 nucleotides align to TRBD2. Losses at the gene ends were 2 bases for V and 2 bases for J; bases not matched to a gene: 2. CDR1 and CDR2 from the germline V gene are LGHNA and YNFKEQ. This CDR3 has 15 amino acids. This chain's CDR3 is CASSQLAGVQETQYF. For the CDR3, the DNA is TGTGCCAGCAGCCAACTAGCGGGGGTACAAGAGACCCAGTACTTC.

The CDR3 here is CASSLLATGYEQYF. The CDR3, as DNA: TGCGCCAGCAGCCTCCTAGCGACCGGCTACGAGCAGTACTTC. The chain recombines TRBV4-1 with TRBJ2-7, with D possibly matching TRBD2 (6 bases). Trimming took off 4 bases at V and 3 bases at J, with 13 bases between the two ends. CDR3 length: 14 amino acids. CDR1 is MGHRA and CDR2 is YSYEKL in the germline V gene.

V usage is TRBV7-6 and J usage is TRBJ1-3; perhaps TRBD1 as D (6 bases). The CDR3 has 15 amino acids. From germline, CDR1 is SGHVS and CDR2 FNYEAQ. V was trimmed by 5 bases and J by 0 bases, leaving 11 bases between them. In nucleotides, the CDR3 is TGTGCCAGCAGCCGGACAGACCCCTCTGGAAACACCATATATTTT. Protein: CASSRTDPSGNTIYF.

The chain couples TRBV27 to TRBJ2-1; 7 bases align to TRBD2. The V and J ends lost 3 bases and 3 bases, in that order; junction bases with no gene match: 5. CDR1 MNHEY and CDR2 SMNVEV come from the germline V gene (reference sequence). The CDR3 length is 15 residues. In nucleotides, the CDR3 is TGTGCCAGCAGTTTCTGGGAGGGCCTCTACAATGAGCAGTTCTTC. This gives the protein CASSFWEGLYNEQFF.

The chain links TRBV5-1 to TRBJ1-5, with D perhaps TRBD1 (5 bases). This CDR3 is 15 amino acids long. Trimming took off 4 bases at V and 2 bases at J, with 13 bases between the two ends. Germline lookup yields CDR1 SGHRS and CDR2 YFSETQ. The CDR3: CASSLGDVGNQPQHF. The CDR3 coding sequence is TGCGCCAGCAGCCTCGGGGACGTAGGCAATCAGCCCCAGCATTTT.